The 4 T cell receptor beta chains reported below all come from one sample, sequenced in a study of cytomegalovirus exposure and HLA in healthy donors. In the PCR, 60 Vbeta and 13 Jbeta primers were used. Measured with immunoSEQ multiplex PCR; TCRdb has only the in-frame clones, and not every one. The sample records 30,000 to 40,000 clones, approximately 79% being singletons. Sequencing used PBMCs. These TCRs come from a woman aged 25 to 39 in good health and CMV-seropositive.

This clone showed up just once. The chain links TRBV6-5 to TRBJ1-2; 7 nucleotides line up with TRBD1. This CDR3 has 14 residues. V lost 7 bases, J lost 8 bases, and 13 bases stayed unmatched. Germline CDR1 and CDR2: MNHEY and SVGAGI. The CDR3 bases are TGTGCCAGCACCAAGACAGGGAGTCTACGGGGCTACACCTTC. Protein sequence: CASTKTGSLRGYTF.

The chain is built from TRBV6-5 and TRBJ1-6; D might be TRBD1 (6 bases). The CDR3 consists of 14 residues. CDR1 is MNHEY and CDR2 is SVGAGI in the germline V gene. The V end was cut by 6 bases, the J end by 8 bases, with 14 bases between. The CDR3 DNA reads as TGTGCCAGCAGGCAACAGGGTCTGTATTCACCCCTCCACTTT. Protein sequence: CASRQQGLYSPLHF.

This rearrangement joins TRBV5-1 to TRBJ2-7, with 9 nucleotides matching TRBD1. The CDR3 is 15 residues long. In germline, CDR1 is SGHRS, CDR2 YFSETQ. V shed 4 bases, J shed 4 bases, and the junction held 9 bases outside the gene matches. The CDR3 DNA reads TGCGCCAGCAGCCAGGTACAGGGGGCAGCGTACGAGCAGTACTTC. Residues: CASSQVQGAAYEQYF.

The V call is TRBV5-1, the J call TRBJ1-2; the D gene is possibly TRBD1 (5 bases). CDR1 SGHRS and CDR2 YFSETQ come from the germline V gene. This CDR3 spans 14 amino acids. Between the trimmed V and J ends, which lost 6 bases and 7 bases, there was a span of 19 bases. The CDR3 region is CASISSAGRGGYTF. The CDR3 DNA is TGCGCCAGCATCTCCAGCGCAGGGCGGGGTGGCTACACCTTC.